One sample yielded the 8 T cell receptor beta chains listed below, sequenced in a study of blood T cell repertoires in COVID-19. Here immunoSEQ multiplex PCR was the method, and the copy in TCRdb shows in-frame clones only, minus some. The table records about 130,000 clones, about 86% of them present only once. Sequenced sample: PBMCs or T cells enriched from blood (not recorded which). The receptor set was obtained from a woman in her fifties or sixties who had recovered from COVID-19.

The genes are TRBV19 and TRBJ2-5; 7 nucleotides agree with TRBD2. This CDR3 comprises 16 residues. From germline, CDR1 is LNHDA and CDR2 SQIVND (reference sequence). V lost 4 bases, J lost 0 bases, and 8 bases stayed unmatched. In nucleotides, the CDR3 is TGTGCCAGTAGTACCCTCGGGCGGGGGTACCAAGAGACCCAGTACTTC. It encodes CASSTLGRGYQETQYF. The variable domain in full, with the rest retrieved from reference TRBV19 and TRBJ2-5, is DGGITQSPKYLFRKEGQNVTLSCEQNLNHDAMYWYRQDPGQGLRLIYYSQIVNDFQKGDIAEGYSVSREKKESFPLTVTSAQKNPTAFYLCASSTLGRGYQETQYFGPGTRLLVL.

This chain joins TRBV5-1 and TRBJ2-7; 9 positions agree with TRBD1. V shed 0 bases and J 3 bases; nucleotides not matched to a gene: 4. The CDR3 is made up of 15 amino acids. The germline V gene encodes CDR1 SGHRS and CDR2 YFSETQ. CDR3 residues: CASSLAGQGIYEQYF. As DNA, the CDR3 is TGCGCCAGCAGCTTGGCCGGACAGGGGATCTACGAGCAGTACTTC. Filled out from reference TRBV5-1 and TRBJ2-7, the complete variable domain reads KAGVTQTPRYLIKTRGQQVTLSCSPISGHRSVSWYQQTPGQGLQFLFEYFSETQRNKGNFPGRFSGRQFSNSRSEMNVSTLELGDSALYLCASSLAGQGIYEQYFGPGTRLTVT.

This CDR3 reads CASSLDLTGVYGYTF. The CDR3 nucleotides are TGTGCCAGCAGCTTAGATCTGACAGGGGTCTATGGCTACACCTTC. The rearrangement joins TRBV11-3 to TRBJ1-2, with TRBD1 matching over 8 bases. Per the germline V gene, CDR1 is SGHNT and CDR2 is YENEEA. After removal of 0 bases from V and 4 bases from J, the junction contained 4 bases not matched to a gene. CDR3 length: 15 amino acids.

The chain combines TRBV5-4 with TRBJ1-4, with 9 bases that match TRBD1. Germline-derived CDR1 and CDR2 are SGHNT and YYREEE (reference sequence). With V trimmed by 4 bases and J by 5 bases, 3 bases remained unmatched. CDR3 length equals 14 residues. The CDR3, as DNA: TGTGCCAGCAGCATACAGGGGGCAAATGAAAAACTGTTTTTT. This encodes CASSIQGANEKLFF.

The V and J genes are TRBV6-5 and TRBJ2-1; 11 bases map to TRBD2. The J segment lost 5 bases and the V segment lost 4 bases, leaving 4 bases of the junction unmatched. Germline V gene sequence: CDR1 MNHEY, CDR2 SVGAGI. CDR3 length: 15 amino acids. The CDR3 is CASSLTSGAHNEQFF. DNA for the CDR3: TGTGCCAGCAGTTTGACTAGCGGGGCTCACAATGAGCAGTTCTTC.

The rearrangement joins TRBV2 to TRBJ2-5; 8 positions agree with TRBD2. Germline values: CDR1 SNHLY, CDR2 FYNNEI. The CDR3 loop spans 15 amino acids. Trimming at V came to 2 bases and at J to 7 bases, leaving 9 bases not matched to a gene. In DNA form, the CDR3 reads TGTGCCAGCAGTGAATATACGGGGGGGCCGGGGACCCAGTACTTC. Protein: CASSEYTGGPGTQYF. The variable domain in full, completed from reference TRBV2 and TRBJ2-5, reads EPEVTQTPSHQVTQMGQEVILRCVPISNHLYFYWYRQILGQKVEFLVSFYNNEISEKSEIFDDQFSVERPDGSNFTLKIRSTKLEDSAMYFCASSEYTGGPGTQYFGPGTRLLVL.

This clone was found a few times. The chain links TRBV27 to TRBJ2-7; D is perhaps TRBD1 (6 bases). CDR3 size: 14 residues. Germline V gives CDR1 MNHEY, CDR2 SMNVEV (reference sequence). V was trimmed by 5 bases and J by 3 bases, leaving 14 bases between them. The CDR3 here is CASSRGSGIYEQYF. The CDR3, as DNA: TGTGCCAGCAGTAGGGGGTCCGGAATCTACGAGCAGTACTTC.

The chain recombines TRBV19 with TRBJ2-7; D gene ambiguous. Germline V lookup: CDR1 LNHDA, CDR2 SQIVND (reference sequence). The length of the CDR3 is 15 residues. Trimming pared 1 base from V and 2 bases from J, leaving 12 bases between. The CDR3 nucleotides read TGTGCCAGTAGTATAGGCAGAAATCGTCCCTACGAGCAGTACTTC. Its protein is CASSIGRNRPYEQYF.